These 20 T cell receptor beta chains came from one sample sequenced in a study of T-cell reconstitution after alpha-beta-depleted transplantation in children. Unique molecular identifiers were used to barcode this TCRbeta library. Via MiXCR, TCRdb re-called the PCR reads, giving one row per CDR3 protein. The sample contains about 420,000 distinct CDR3 sequences, under 13% of which appear only once. The source was PBMCs from the stem cell graft donor, collected from the stem cell graft. These receptors were obtained from a human donor who donated a stem cell graft to a child with acute myeloid leukemia.

The V gene is TRBV6-1, the J gene TRBJ2-5, with 10 bases fitting TRBD2. The CDR3 sequence is 15 residues long. V lost 4 bases to trimming and J lost 6 bases; unmatched junction nucleotides: 8. Looked up from germline, CDR1 is MNHNS and CDR2 is SASEGT. The CDR3 nucleotides read TGTGCCAGCAGTGCCGGGACTAGCGCACGGCAGACCCAGTACTTC. Translation: CASSAGTSARQTQYF.

The genes are TRBV5-1 and TRBJ1-5; weak D call: TRBD1 (5 bases). The ends were cut back, 0 bases at V and 2 bases at J, with 12 bases in the middle. This CDR3 is built from 16 residues. Germline CDR1 SGHRS, CDR2 YFSETQ. The CDR3, as DNA: TGCGCCAGCAGCTTGGATGGTACAGGACGCAATCAGCCCCAGCATTTT. This sequence encodes CASSLDGTGRNQPQHF. Full variable domain (rest looked up from reference TRBV5-1 and TRBJ1-5): KAGVTQTPRYLIKTRGQQVTLSCSPISGHRSVSWYQQTPGQGLQFLFEYFSETQRNKGNFPGRFSGRQFSNSRSEMNVSTLELGDSALYLCASSLDGTGRNQPQHFGDGTRLSIL.

The chain recombines TRBV5-1 with TRBJ1-2; D not resolved. This CDR3 contains 13 residues. V lost 5 bases to trimming and J lost 7 bases, with 15 bases between them. Germline assignment: CDR1 SGHRS and CDR2 YFSETQ. The CDR3, as DNA: TGCGCCAGCAGGGATCTGGGATGGATTGGCTACACCTTC. It translates to CASRDLGWIGYTF.

The chain has TRBV3-2 and TRBJ1-2. TRBV3-2 is classified as a pseudogene. The CDR3 consists of 17 residues. This CDR3 reads CASSPRATGSEGYGYTF. The CDR3 DNA sequence: TGTGCCAGCAGCCCCAGAGCGACGGGGTCGGAAGGCTATGGCTACACCTTC.

About this clonotype itself: A much larger clone lies a single base off, so this may be a read error. The J gene is TRBJ2-7, the V gene TRBV7-1, with D possibly being TRBD1 (6 bases). TRBV7-1 is identified as an open reading frame with a role that is uncertain. The CDR3 is 14 residues long. The V end lost 5 bases, the J end lost 3 bases, and 14 bases lay between the germline ends. CDR3 in DNA: TGTGCCAGCAGCACGGGACATGGGTACTACGAGCAGTACTTC. Translation: CASSTGHGYYEQYF.

The chain combines TRBV29-1 with TRBJ2-3; TRBD2 might be the D (6 bases). CDR1 is SQVTM, CDR2 ANQGSEA, per germline. The ends were cut back, 1 base at V and 2 bases at J, with 16 bases in the middle. The CDR3 is 16 amino acids. The CDR3 DNA is TGCAGCGTTGAAGTCGGTCTAGCGACTCACACAGATACGCAGTATTTT. Amino acids: CSVEVGLATHTDTQYF.

The chain combines TRBV20-1 with TRBJ1-2; D possibly corresponds to TRBD1 (6 bases). The V end lost 6 bases, the J end lost 0 bases, and 14 bases lay between the germline ends. The CDR3 totals 14 residues. Per germline, CDR1 DFQATT and CDR2 SNEGSKA (reference sequence). The CDR3 reads CSASLGGTNYGYTF. The CDR3 bases are TGCAGTGCGAGCCTCGGGGGCACTAACTATGGCTACACCTTC.

This clonotype was found a few times. This sequence joins TRBV28 and TRBJ1-5; D gene ambiguous. Trimming took off 5 bases at V and 3 bases at J, with 11 bases between the two ends. Germline CDR1 MDHEN, CDR2 SYDVKM. The CDR3 covers 14 residues. The CDR3 loop reads CASSGITVNQPQHF. As DNA, the CDR3 is TGTGCCAGCAGTGGGATAACCGTCAATCAGCCCCAGCATTTT. Combining the CDR3 with reference TRBV28 and TRBJ1-5 gives the whole variable domain DVKVTQSSRYLVKRTGEKVFLECVQDMDHENMFWYRQDPGLGLRLIYFSYDVKMKEKGDIPEGYSVSREKKERFSLILESASTNQTSMYLCASSGITVNQPQHFGDGTRLSIL.

The genes are TRBV4-3 and TRBJ2-2; D remains unclear. V gave up 0 bases and J gave up 4 bases, with 12 bases separating them. Germline CDR1 reads LGHNA; CDR2 reads YSLEER. This CDR3 has 16 amino acids. The CDR3 loop is CASSQDLGFSTGELFF. CDR3 sequence (DNA): TGCGCCAGCAGCCAAGATTTGGGCTTCTCCACCGGGGAGCTGTTTTTT.

This clonotype was seen at least ten times. In DNA form, the CDR3 reads TGCAGCGTTGTGGGGGGGTACGATACGCAGTATTTT. Residues: CSVVGGYDTQYF. This chain links TRBV29-1 with TRBJ2-3, with 7 bases aligning to TRBD2. CDR1 is SQVTM and CDR2 is ANQGSEA in the germline V gene. CDR3 length equals 12 residues. The V gene end was trimmed by 4 bases and the J gene end by 6 bases; junction bases not matched to a gene: 4.

The V call is TRBV27, the J call TRBJ1-1, with D possibly TRBD1 on 6 matching bases. Deletions cut 5 bases from V and 0 bases from J, with 10 bases between. The CDR3 covers 14 residues. Germline CDR1 is MNHEY and CDR2 is SMNVEV (reference sequence). CDR3 protein: CASSPRQVNTEAFF. The CDR3 coding sequence is TGTGCCAGCAGTCCAAGACAGGTGAACACTGAAGCTTTCTTT.

The chain carries TRBV10-3 and TRBJ1-2; the match to TRBD1 covers 10 bases. The trim removed 3 bases at V and 6 bases at J, leaving 4 bases unmatched. This CDR3 has 14 amino acids. Germline-derived CDR1 and CDR2 are ENHRY and SYGVKD. The CDR3 DNA reads TGTGCCATCAGTGACCGGGACAGGGGCGATGGCTACACCTTC. Protein product: CAISDRDRGDGYTF.

This clonotype was seen more than once but under ten times. The chain has TRBV9 and TRBJ2-3; 9 bases align to TRBD2. Germline V CDR1 and CDR2: SGDLS, YYNGEE. V trimming: 4 bases; J trimming: 3 bases; junction bases outside the gene matches: 9. This CDR3 has 16 amino acids. CDR3 residues: CASSLSSGAVTDTQYF. DNA for the CDR3: TGTGCCAGCAGCCTATCTAGCGGGGCCGTGACAGATACGCAGTATTTT.

This chain joins TRBV20-1 and TRBJ2-3, with TRBD2 matching over 7 bases. Germline V gene sequence: CDR1 DFQATT, CDR2 SNEGSKA (reference sequence). Unmatched junction bases numbered 9, after V lost 3 bases and J lost 0 bases. The CDR3 runs 16 residues. The CDR3 is CSASVPGGRSTDTQYF. Written as DNA, the CDR3 is TGCAGTGCTAGCGTCCCGGGAGGTCGAAGCACAGATACGCAGTATTTT.

This clonotype appeared a few times. The chain uses TRBV20-1 and TRBJ2-7; D is undetermined. The CDR3 has 14 amino acids. Trimming pared 0 bases from V and 5 bases from J, leaving 14 bases between. Germline V gene data show CDR1 as DFQATT and CDR2 as SNEGSKA (reference sequence). CDR3 nucleotide sequence: TGCAGTGCTAGAGAAGGGTCTATGACACACGAGCAGTACTTC. Its translation: CSAREGSMTHEQYF.

This clonotype was recorded at least ten times. The CDR3 sequence is CASSPGTGIADTQYF. CDR3 DNA sequence: TGTGCCAGCTCACCAGGGACAGGGATCGCAGATACGCAGTATTTT. The V and J genes are TRBV18 and TRBJ2-3; 9 bases fit TRBD1. V shed 2 bases and J 4 bases; nucleotides not matched to a gene: 4. The CDR3 spans 15 residues. Germline values: CDR1 KGHSH, CDR2 LQKENI.

This clonotype was counted ten times or more. The chain has TRBV12-5 and TRBJ2-1; possible D gene TRBD1, 5 bases. The V gene lost 4 bases and the J gene lost 4 bases, with 14 bases spanning the gap. Per the germline V gene, CDR1 is LGHNT and CDR2 is FRNRAP. This CDR3 is 15 amino acids long. CDR3 sequence reads: CASGSTDGHYNEQFF. CDR3 DNA sequence: TGTGCTAGTGGTTCTACGGACGGACATTACAATGAGCAGTTCTTC.

The J gene is TRBJ1-2, the V gene TRBV10-2; tentatively, D is TRBD1 (5 bases). The CDR3 is 14 amino acids. V lost 8 bases and J lost 8, with 21 bases in between. CDR1 WSHSY and CDR2 SAAADI come from the germline V gene. CDR3 amino acids: CASGGVTGLEGYTF. CDR3 coding DNA: TGCGCCAGCGGCGGGGTAACAGGACTGGAGGGCTACACCTTC.

This clonotype was seen a handful of times. This chain joins TRBV29-1 and TRBJ2-3; TRBD2 aligns across 8 bases. In germline, CDR1 is SQVTM, CDR2 ANQGSEA. The junction had 15 bases not matched to a gene; V was cut back by 2 bases and J by 8 bases. This CDR3 has 16 residues. CDR3 region: CSVESVLAARGGTQYF. CDR3 in DNA: TGCAGCGTTGAATCCGTACTAGCGGCTCGGGGTGGTACGCAGTATTTT.

This clonotype was counted between two and nine times. The chain combines TRBV7-2 with TRBJ1-6; tentative D call: TRBD1 (6 bases). The CDR3 extends over 14 amino acids. Per the germline V gene, CDR1 is SGHTA and CDR2 is FQGNSA. Trimming shortened V by 5 bases and J by 6 bases, and 11 bases separated the two germline ends. DNA for the CDR3: TGTGCCAGCAGCCCTAGGGGGACTAATTCACCCCTCCACTTT. It codes for CASSPRGTNSPLHF.